The present entry profiles one TCR beta chain with its context. No antigen is known for it. The reads were generated on a NextSeq 550. The Human TCR Profiling Kit (MiLaboratory) was used to make UMI-labeled 5' RACE TRB cDNA libraries. The full amount of extracted RNA was used for cDNA synthesis, and the full amount of resulting cDNA was used for PCR amplification. The libraries were made side by side, with each library going through the same number of PCR cycles. In the original analysis: About 53,000 +/- 9,400 unique UMI-labeled TRB cDNA molecules per library were extracted with MIGEC and MiXCR, with at least two reads per UMI required. Each library averaged about 37,000 +/- 9,700 functional in-frame TRB CDR3 nucleotide clonotypes without stop codons. Diversity metrics, including normalized Shannon-Wiener and Chao1, were computed in VDJtools after downsampling to 5000 UMI-labeled TRB molecules per sample. VDJtools computed clonotype-size-weighted physicochemical properties of the central five CDR3 residues: interaction energy, strength, volume and Kidera factor 4. Each entry corresponds to one CDR3 protein sequence from reads that TCRdb reprocessed, and DNA is not given. The V and J calls and clone size come from TCRdb's table, not from the authors' own analysis. Per the sample table, the count is some 5,900 distinct CDR3 sequences. The top ten hold less than 2% of the sample.

These data are taken from a study of CXCR3-negative and CXCR3-positive naive CD8 T cells (dated by TCRdb to between 2018 and 2021). About the investigation overall: In total, approximately 130 million TRB reads were obtained, corresponding to roughly 1.5 +/- 0.3 million reads per library. Data from under 12 donors, pooled across two independent experiments, went into the diversity and physicochemical repertoire analyses. Naive subsets from five or six donors and memory cells from 3 donors were included in the TRBV-TRBJ cluster analysis. General findings and caveats noted by the study authors: Because surface CD5, which is linked to self-reactivity in mice, was comparable between the naive subsets, TCR interaction strength was also inferred from TRB CDR3 physicochemical properties. CXCR3 expression partially decreased after cryopreservation, so most assays used freshly isolated PBMCs. Naive CXCR3-negative and CXCR3-positive cells from the same donor showed similar TRBV-TRBJ usage, whereas memory cells showed distinct patterns. TRB CDR3s from CXCR3-positive naive cells showed higher hydrophobicity (lower Kidera factor 4), lower energy, and higher strength and volume indices than CXCR3-negative naive cells. Both naive subsets had comparably high repertoire diversity, while memory CD8+ T cells had much lower repertoire diversity.

Each CD8+ T cell subset was flow-sorted in triplicate, with under 350,000 cells per subset placed directly into RLT lysis buffer. Naive CD8+ T cells were defined stringently as CD45RO-CCR7+CD27+CD95- to exclude memory contaminants. Peripheral blood mononuclear cells were isolated from buffy coats using standard density gradient centrifugation. Naive CXCR3-negative and CXCR3-positive CD8+ T cells were flow-sorted using a FACSAria III. Total RNA was extracted from sorted cells with an RNeasy Mini Kit. Sequencing input: naive CXCR3+ CD8+ T cells from blood. The label giving this sample's cell subset or site can be read as: CD45RO-CCR7+CD27+CD95- naive CD8+ T cells expressing CXCR3 (TNR3+). This receptor was identified in a human donor in good health. Some clones in this sample may be carry-over from other donors' samples.

The CDR3 protein sequence reads: CASSVARYGYTF. The chain was built from TRBV9 and TRBJ1-2. From a lookup of the germline V gene, CDR1 and CDR2 are SGDLS and YYNGEE. Measured from the cysteine to the phenylalanine, the CDR3 is 12 residues long. No DNA was logged.